The 24 T cell receptor beta chains in this list originate from one sample, sequenced in a study of beta chain features in type 1 diabetes. Investigators reverse transcribed all isolated RNA, so they sequenced expressed TCRB transcripts. The repertoire was sequenced with immunoSEQ multiplex PCR; TCRdb's copy has only in-frame clones and lacks some. The data contain some 500,000 clones, about an eighth of them singletons. The specimen sequenced was naive CD4+ T cells from blood. The receptor set was obtained from a woman aged 18 to 35 in good health.

The rearrangement joins TRBV15 to TRBJ2-4, with a possible D match to TRBD1 (6 bases). V was trimmed by 0 bases and J by 0 bases, leaving 15 bases between them. The CDR3 totals 18 residues. From germline, CDR1 is LNHNV and CDR2 YYDKDF (reference sequence). This CDR3 is CATSRDRGGRRAKNIQYF. The CDR3 DNA is TGTGCCACCAGCAGAGATAGAGGGGGTCGCCGAGCCAAAAACATTCAGTACTTC.

This clone has a handful of counts. The chain links TRBV30 to TRBJ2-7; 11 nucleotides agree with TRBD2. This CDR3 is built from 13 residues. Per germline, CDR1 GTSNPN and CDR2 SVGIG (reference sequence). The V and J ends lost 4 bases and 6 bases, in that order; junction bases with no gene match: 5. CDR3 DNA sequence: TGTGCCTGGAAGACTAGCGGGAAAGGCGAGCAGTACTTC. The encoded protein is CAWKTSGKGEQYF.

The chain has TRBV14 and TRBJ2-7, with D maybe TRBD1 (6 bases). The CDR3 is made up of 15 amino acids. Germline assignment: CDR1 SGHDN and CDR2 FVKESK. Trimming removed 4 bases at V and 6 bases at J, with 19 bases between. DNA for the CDR3: TGTGCCAGCAGCCCCCGCCCCAAGGGGGACGGCGAGCAGTACGTC. Translated: CASSPRPKGDGEQYV.

The chain links TRBV7-9 to TRBJ2-3; 12 bases fit TRBD2. Germline CDR1 SEHNR, CDR2 FQNEAQ (reference sequence). V was pared by 4 bases and J by 2 bases, with 4 bases of the junction left unmatched. The CDR3 has 16 amino acids. The CDR3 DNA reads as TGTGCCAGCAGCTCAGGACTAGCGGGAAACACAGATACGCAGTATTTT. This codes for CASSSGLAGNTDTQYF.

The sample holds a few counts of this clone. The chain employs TRBV7-9 and TRBJ1-4; the D is unclear. The V gene lost 6 bases and the J gene lost 6 bases, with 8 bases spanning the gap. This CDR3 comprises 12 residues. The germline gives CDR1 SEHNR, CDR2 FQNEAQ (reference sequence). CDR3 sequence reads: CASRYRDEKLFF. DNA of the CDR3: TGTGCCAGCAGGTACCGGGATGAAAAACTGTTTTTT.

V usage is TRBV4-3 and J usage is TRBJ2-1; tentative D call: TRBD1 (5 bases). V dropped 0 bases and J dropped 5 bases, with 14 bases sitting between them. The CDR3 spans 16 residues. The germline V gene encodes CDR1 LGHNA and CDR2 YSLEER. The CDR3 region is CASSQEGRKRNNEQFF. The CDR3 DNA sequence: TGCGCCAGCAGCCAAGAGGGGCGGAAGCGAAACAATGAGCAGTTCTTC.

The chain couples TRBV11-2 to TRBJ2-1, with D possibly being TRBD1 (5 bases). This CDR3 is 14 amino acids long. Germline assignment: CDR1 SGHAT and CDR2 FQNNGV. V was shortened by 1 base and J by 5 bases, with 9 bases between the two germline ends. In DNA form, the CDR3 reads TGTGCCAGCAGCTTAGCAGGGCAAAACAATGAGCAGTTCTTC. Protein product: CASSLAGQNNEQFF.

V usage is TRBV5-1 and J usage is TRBJ2-3; TRBD1 matches 8 bases. Trimming at V came to 2 bases and at J to 2 bases, leaving 10 bases not matched to a gene. Germline V gives CDR1 SGHRS, CDR2 YFSETQ. This CDR3 contains 17 residues. Written as DNA, the CDR3 is TGCGCCAGCAGCTTCGGTCCCCGGACAGGGTCCACAGATACGCAGTATTTT. It is translated as CASSFGPRTGSTDTQYF.

This clone occurred a few times. This chain joins TRBV7-2 and TRBJ2-3; 8 bases agree with TRBD2. The V gene's germline CDR1 is SGHTA and CDR2 FQGNSA. CDR3 size: 17 residues. V was pared by 0 bases and J by 7 bases, with 12 bases of the junction left unmatched. CDR3 amino acids: CASSLADFLQREHTQYF. In DNA, the CDR3 is TGTGCCAGCAGCTTAGCTGACTTTCTACAGCGGGAGCATACGCAGTATTTT.

The rearrangement joins TRBV25-1 to TRBJ2-1; D not resolved. The CDR3 runs to 11 residues. V was trimmed by 2 bases and J by 9 bases, leaving 5 bases between them. Germline V gene sequence: CDR1 MGHDK, CDR2 SYGVNS. The CDR3 loop reads CASSEDVEQFF. DNA of the CDR3: TGTGCCAGCAGTGAAGATGTTGAGCAGTTCTTC.

The chain carries TRBV5-1 and TRBJ2-5; 7 bases match TRBD2. Germline CDR1 is SGHRS and CDR2 is YFSETQ. This CDR3 contains 13 residues. V dropped 4 bases and J dropped 5; count of bases not matched to a gene: 5. This chain's CDR3 is CASSPDGGETQYF. DNA for the CDR3: TGCGCCAGCAGCCCGGACGGGGGGGAGACCCAGTACTTC.

CDR3 in DNA: TGTGCCAGCAGCCCCCAGGGGGACAGGGCCTACAATGAGCAGTTCTTC. Protein: CASSPQGDRAYNEQFF. This sequence joins TRBV7-9 and TRBJ2-1; 9 positions agree with TRBD1. CDR3 length: 16 residues. V lost 5 bases to trimming and J lost 2 bases; unmatched junction nucleotides: 7. Germline V CDR1 and CDR2: SEHNR, FQNEAQ (reference sequence).

This clone was found a few times. The chain has TRBV28 and TRBJ2-7, with D tentatively TRBD1 or TRBD2 (6 bases each). V was cut by 2 bases and J by 2 bases, with 10 bases left in between. Germline lookup yields CDR1 MDHEN and CDR2 SYDVKM. The CDR3 covers 14 residues. CDR3 sequence: CASSLGGGAYEQYF. CDR3 DNA sequence: TGTGCCAGCAGTTTAGGGGGCGGGGCCTACGAGCAGTACTTC.

This clone was recorded a few times. The chain combines TRBV4-2 with TRBJ2-7, with 9 bases that match TRBD1. Germline V lookup: CDR1 LGHNA, CDR2 YNFKEQ. The trim removed 3 bases at V and 5 bases at J, leaving 8 bases unmatched. This CDR3 contains 15 residues. CDR3 sequence reads: CASSQTGTGRNEQYF. The CDR3 nucleotides are TGTGCCAGCAGCCAGACCGGGACAGGGAGGAACGAGCAGTACTTC.

The rearrangement joins TRBV7-2 to TRBJ1-2; 8 bases line up with TRBD1. Germline loops: CDR1 SGHTA, CDR2 FQGNSA. There are 14 residues in the CDR3. With 5 bases clipped from V and 6 bases from J, the junction kept 8 bases outside the gene matches. The CDR3 protein is CASSVRTGTHGYTF. The CDR3, as DNA: TGTGCCAGCAGCGTCCGGACAGGGACGCATGGCTACACCTTC.

This clone was recorded a few times. This chain joins TRBV29-1 and TRBJ2-3; 8 nucleotides line up with TRBD1. The CDR3 extends over 13 amino acids. The V gene's germline CDR1 is SQVTM and CDR2 ANQGSEA. V shed 8 bases, J shed 0 bases, and the junction held 4 bases outside the gene matches. This CDR3 is CSQGTGSTDTQYF. DNA for the CDR3: TGCAGCCAAGGGACAGGTAGCACAGATACGCAGTATTTT.

This clone was recorded many times. V gene TRBV30 combines with J gene TRBJ1-1; weak D call: TRBD1 (5 bases). Germline values: CDR1 GTSNPN, CDR2 SVGIG (reference sequence). The CDR3 runs 12 residues. The V end was cut by 2 bases, the J end by 10 bases, with 14 bases between. The CDR3 protein is CAWSPRQPGAFF. DNA for the CDR3: TGTGCCTGGAGTCCCAGACAGCCAGGAGCTTTCTTT.

This clone was detected only a few times. V gene TRBV27 combines with J gene TRBJ2-3; no firm D call. Germline values: CDR1 MNHEY, CDR2 SMNVEV (reference sequence). Trimming took off 2 bases at V and 3 bases at J, with 9 bases between the two ends. This CDR3 spans 14 amino acids. CDR3 sequence: CASSLQRVTDTQYF. The CDR3 region has the DNA TGTGCCAGCAGTTTACAACGGGTTACAGATACGCAGTATTTT.

This clone was counted only a few times. V usage is TRBV2 and J usage is TRBJ2-5, with 7 bases that match TRBD1. Germline CDR1 and CDR2: SNHLY and FYNNEI. This CDR3 has 14 amino acids. J gave up 5 bases and V 8 bases, and 11 bases lay outside the gene matches. The CDR3 protein is CASQGQSGWETQYF. DNA of the CDR3: TGTGCCAGCCAGGGACAGTCGGGATGGGAGACCCAGTACTTC. Supplemented by reference TRBV2 and TRBJ2-5, the full variable domain reads EPEVTQTPSHQVTQMGQEVILRCVPISNHLYFYWYRQILGQKVEFLVSFYNNEISEKSEIFDDQFSVERPDGSNFTLKIRSTKLEDSAMYFCASQGQSGWETQYFGPGTRLLVL.

This clone was counted only a few times. The rearrangement links TRBV4-3 to TRBJ2-3; D is ambiguous. The CDR3 sequence is 16 residues long. The germline CDR1 and CDR2 sequences are LGHNA and YSLEER. V lost 2 bases to trimming and J lost 4 bases, with 16 bases between them. CDR3 residues: CASSQPSGAGADTQYF. The CDR3 DNA reads TGCGCCAGCAGCCAACCCTCCGGAGCCGGCGCAGATACGCAGTATTTT.

The V call is TRBV15, the J call TRBJ1-1, with D unclear. CDR3 size: 15 residues. Germline V gene sequence: CDR1 LNHNV, CDR2 YYDKDF (reference sequence). Trimming pared 1 base from V and 0 bases from J, leaving 9 bases between. CDR3 sequence: CATSRGSTVNTEAFF. The DNA for the CDR3 is TGTGCCACCAGCAGAGGCTCAACAGTGAACACTGAAGCTTTCTTT.

This sequence joins TRBV7-9 and TRBJ2-5, with D hard to call. The CDR3 extends over 15 amino acids. V gave up 2 bases and J gave up 5 bases, with 15 bases separating them. Germline-derived CDR1 and CDR2 are SEHNR and FQNEAQ (reference sequence). CDR3 DNA: TGTGCCAGCAGCTTAAGAGGCATAGTTGGTGAGACCCAGTACTTC. As protein: CASSLRGIVGETQYF.

CDR3 protein: CASSLRQQETQYF. The CDR3 region has the DNA TGTGCCAGCAGCTTACGACAGCAAGAGACCCAGTACTTC. The rearrangement joins TRBV7-2 to TRBJ2-5; TRBD1 is a possible D gene (5 bases). CDR1 and CDR2 (germline): SGHTA, FQGNSA. This CDR3 spans 13 amino acids. The V end lost 2 bases, the J end lost 2 bases, and 6 bases lay between the germline ends.

The chain recombines TRBV2 with TRBJ2-5; maybe TRBD1 (5 bases). Trimming left V 6 bases short and J 13 bases short, with 18 bases between. The germline gives CDR1 SNHLY, CDR2 FYNNEI. There are 12 residues in the CDR3. CDR3 nucleotide sequence: TGTGCCAGCAGCCAGGACACCGTTTCTCTGTACTTC. Its protein is CASSQDTVSLYF.